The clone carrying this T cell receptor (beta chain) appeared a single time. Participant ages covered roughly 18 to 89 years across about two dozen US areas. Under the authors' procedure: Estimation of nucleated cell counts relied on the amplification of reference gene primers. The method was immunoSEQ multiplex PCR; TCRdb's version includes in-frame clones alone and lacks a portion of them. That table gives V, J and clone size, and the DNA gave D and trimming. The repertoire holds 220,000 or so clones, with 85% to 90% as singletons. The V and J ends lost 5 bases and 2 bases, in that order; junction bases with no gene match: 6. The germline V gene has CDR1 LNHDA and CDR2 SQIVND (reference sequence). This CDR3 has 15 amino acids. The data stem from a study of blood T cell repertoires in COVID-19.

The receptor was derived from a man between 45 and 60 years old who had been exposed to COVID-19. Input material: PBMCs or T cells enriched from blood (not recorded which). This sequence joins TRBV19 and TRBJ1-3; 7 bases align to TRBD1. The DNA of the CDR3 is TGTGCCAGTAGTGCCCTGACAGGGACTGGAAACACCATATATTTT. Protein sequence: CASSALTGTGNTIYF.